What follows are 21 T cell receptor beta chains derived from one specimen sequenced in a study of T cell repertoires in cytomegalovirus infection. TCRdb re-derived calls from the reads in MiXCR, one entry per CDR3 protein. In the table there are approximately 110,000 distinct CDR3 sequences, about 33% of which are singletons. Their specific antigens are unknown. The sample here was CD8+ T cells from cultured PBMCs, taken from culture after CMV antigen stimulation. The receptors stem from a human donor in good health (CMV status not recorded). Some clones in this sample may be carry-over from other donors' samples.

The rearrangement links TRBV11-2 to TRBJ2-1; D is possibly TRBD2 (6 bases). Germline V CDR1 and CDR2: SGHAT, FQNNGV. This CDR3 comprises 14 residues. V lost 5 bases, J lost 0 bases, and 8 bases lay in between. The CDR3 is CASSPGDSYNEQFF. The CDR3 DNA is TGTGCCAGCAGCCCGGGGGACTCCTACAATGAGCAGTTCTTC.

Ten or more counts support this clonotype. The chain links TRBV12-3 or TRBV12-4 to TRBJ1-5; 8 nucleotides agree with TRBD1. The CDR3 totals 12 residues. Trimming at V came to 5 bases and at J to 7 bases, leaving 1 base not matched to a gene. The CDR3 region is CASSDRGQPQHF. DNA of the CDR3: TGTGCCAGCAGTGACAGGGGCCAGCCCCAGCATTTT.

The chain links TRBV2 to TRBJ2-1; D is possibly TRBD1 or TRBD2 (5 bases each). V dropped 2 bases and J dropped 8 bases, with 28 bases sitting between them. Germline CDR1 reads SNHLY; CDR2 reads FYNNEI. This CDR3 is built from 19 residues. The CDR3 here is CASSEPRPPMGPRPHEQFF. The CDR3, as DNA: TGTGCCAGCAGTGAACCCCGCCCCCCAATGGGACCTCGTCCCCATGAGCAGTTCTTC.

This clonotype was counted ten times or more. The chain employs TRBV7-2 and TRBJ1-2; D is undetermined. Per germline, CDR1 SGHTA and CDR2 FQGNSA. The CDR3 extends over 18 amino acids. Trimming cost V 1 base and J 2 bases, with 20 bases left between them. In nucleotides, the CDR3 is TGTGCCAGCAGCTTAGTGTATCAGGACCGGAGGAGGAACTATGGCTACACCTTC. Translation gives CASSLVYQDRRRNYGYTF.

This chain connects TRBV12-3 or TRBV12-4 to TRBJ1-5; no clear D. Trimming took 5 bases from V and 7 from J, leaving 12 bases between them. The CDR3 covers 13 residues. CDR3 amino acids: CASSSGRQQPQHF. The CDR3 DNA is TGTGCCAGCAGTAGCGGGAGGCAGCAGCCCCAGCATTTT.

This clonotype was counted a few times. The chain employs TRBV11-3 and TRBJ1-1, with 9 bases lining up with TRBD1. V shed 5 bases, J shed 1 base, and the junction held 5 bases outside the gene matches. The CDR3 sequence is 15 residues long. Germline assignment: CDR1 SGHNT and CDR2 YENEEA. The CDR3 spells CASSGGTGPNTEAFF. For the CDR3, the DNA is TGTGCCAGCAGCGGCGGGACAGGGCCGAACACTGAAGCTTTCTTT. The entire variable domain, with the rest obtained from reference TRBV11-3 and TRBJ1-1, is as follows: EAGVVQSPRYKIIEKKQPVAFWCNPISGHNTLYWYLQNLGQGPELLIRYENEEAVDDSQLPKDRFSAERLKGVDSTLKIQPAELGDSAVYLCASSGGTGPNTEAFFGQGTRLTVV.

This chain connects TRBV7-9 to TRBJ1-2; perhaps TRBD1 as D (5 bases). Trimming took off 1 base at V and 4 bases at J, with 10 bases between the two ends. This CDR3 is built from 14 residues. Germline V lookup: CDR1 SEHNR, CDR2 FQNEAQ (reference sequence). The CDR3: CASSLEGLRYGYTF. CDR3 in DNA: TGTGCCAGCAGCTTAGAGGGGCTTCGCTATGGCTACACCTTC.

The sample holds many counts of this clonotype. The rearrangement links TRBV6-6 to TRBJ2-2, with D perhaps being TRBD1 or TRBD2 (5 bases each). The CDR3 is 13 amino acids. The germline V and J ends were trimmed by 6 bases and 6 bases, with 11 bases remaining between them. In germline, CDR1 is MNHNY, CDR2 SVGAGI (reference sequence). CDR3 sequence: CASRGEGAGELFF. The CDR3 coding sequence is TGTGCCAGCAGGGGAGAAGGGGCCGGGGAGCTGTTTTTT.

This clonotype has a handful of counts. V is TRBV20-1 and J is TRBJ1-2, with TRBD1 identical over 8 bases. V trimming: 4 bases; J trimming: 5 bases; junction bases outside the gene matches: 12. The CDR3 is made up of 15 amino acids. Germline lookup yields CDR1 DFQATT and CDR2 SNEGSKA (reference sequence). CDR3 residues: CSANDRGSLGYGYTF. The CDR3 DNA sequence: TGCAGTGCTAATGACAGGGGATCTCTTGGGTATGGCTACACCTTC.

The genes are TRBV2 and TRBJ1-1, with D possibly being TRBD1 (5 bases). The V gene's germline CDR1 is SNHLY and CDR2 FYNNEI. Trimming removed 9 bases from V and 0 bases from J, with 14 bases in between. This CDR3 spans 14 amino acids. CDR3 bases: TGTGCCAGTTCCCGGGGGGAGATGAACACTGAAGCTTTCTTT. Translation: CASSRGEMNTEAFF.

This clonotype was detected ten times or more. The genes are TRBV20-1 and TRBJ2-7, with D possibly TRBD1 on 5 matching bases. Germline CDR1 DFQATT, CDR2 SNEGSKA (reference sequence). This CDR3 comprises 14 residues. The V end lost 4 bases, the J end lost 1 base, and 14 bases lay between the germline ends. The CDR3 reads CSANLGALSYEQYF. The CDR3 region has the DNA TGCAGTGCTAACCTAGGGGCTCTGTCCTACGAGCAGTACTTC.

The V gene is TRBV19, the J gene TRBJ1-6, with no clear D. The CDR3 extends over 12 amino acids. V gave up 3 bases and J gave up 6 bases, with 3 bases separating them. Per the germline V gene, CDR1 is LNHDA and CDR2 is SQIVND (reference sequence). The CDR3 sequence: CASSIGNSPLHF. The CDR3 DNA is TGTGCCAGTAGTATCGGTAATTCACCCCTCCACTTT.

V usage is TRBV4-1 and J usage is TRBJ1-1, with D perhaps matching TRBD1 (6 bases). CDR1 and CDR2 from the germline V gene are MGHRA and YSYEKL. The CDR3 contains 15 residues. V lost 3 bases and J lost 6, with 17 bases in between. This CDR3 is CASSQMLGGVPEAFF. For the CDR3, the DNA is TGCGCCAGCAGCCAGATGCTAGGGGGTGTCCCTGAAGCTTTCTTT.

V is TRBV5-6 and J is TRBJ1-5, with 7 bases fitting TRBD1. The CDR3 is 14 amino acids. CDR1 and CDR2 from the germline V gene are SGHDT and YYEEEE. With 2 bases clipped from V and 7 bases from J, the junction kept 6 bases outside the gene matches. The CDR3 sequence: CASSFRGLGQPQHF. The DNA of the CDR3 is TGTGCCAGCAGCTTCAGGGGGTTAGGACAGCCCCAGCATTTT. Full variable domain (missing parts from reference TRBV5-6 and TRBJ1-5): DAGVTQSPTHLIKTRGQQVTLRCSPKSGHDTVSWYQQALGQGPQFIFQYYEEEERQRGNFPDRFSGHQFPNYSSELNVNALLLGDSALYLCASSFRGLGQPQHFGDGTRLSIL.

There are a few counts of this clonotype. The chain has TRBV6-5 and TRBJ1-1, with 7 bases matching TRBD1. The ends lost 6 bases at V and 3 bases at J; junction bases unmatched: 7. Germline lookup yields CDR1 MNHEY and CDR2 SVGAGI. CDR3 length equals 14 residues. CDR3 in DNA: TGTGCCAGCAGAACCGGGACAGATGACACTGAAGCTTTCTTT. This translates into CASRTGTDDTEAFF.

The CDR3: CAPVEPVNTEAFF. As DNA, the CDR3 is TGTGCCCCCGTGGAGCCAGTGAACACTGAAGCTTTCTTT. The V and J genes are TRBV2 and TRBJ1-1; D gene uncertain. This CDR3 has 13 amino acids. CDR1 SNHLY and CDR2 FYNNEI come from the germline V gene. Trimming took 11 bases from V and 0 from J, leaving 13 bases between them. The whole variable domain, filled in from reference TRBV2 and TRBJ1-1, reads EPEVTQTPSHQVTQMGQEVILRCVPISNHLYFYWYRQILGQKVEFLVSFYNNEISEKSEIFDDQFSVERPDGSNFTLKIRSTKLEDSAMYFCAPVEPVNTEAFFGQGTRLTVV.

This clonotype was observed a single time. V and J are TRBV27 and TRBJ2-5, with D unclear. V lost 6 bases, J lost 4 bases, and 12 bases lay in between. CDR1 and CDR2 from the germline V gene are MNHEY and SMNVEV (reference sequence). CDR3 length: 13 amino acids. The CDR3 loop reads CASRTGTRETQYF. DNA of the CDR3: TGTGCCAGCAGAACTGGCACCCGAGAGACCCAGTACTTC.

This clonotype was observed many times. V and J are TRBV2 and TRBJ2-3; D is possibly TRBD2 (6 bases). V was clipped by 6 bases and J by 1 base, with 14 bases between them. Germline CDR1 and CDR2: SNHLY and FYNNEI. CDR3 length equals 15 residues. This CDR3 is CASSPVGGGTDTQYF. CDR3 bases: TGTGCCAGCAGCCCCGTGGGCGGGGGCACAGATACGCAGTATTTT.

In this sample, this clonotype turned up a few times. This sequence joins TRBV7-6 and TRBJ2-1; a possible D gene is TRBD1 (6 bases). From germline, CDR1 is SGHVS and CDR2 FNYEAQ. CDR3 length: 13 residues. Trimming cost V 8 bases and J 8 bases, with 16 bases left between them. Here the CDR3 DNA reads TGTGCCAGCCTAAGAGCCAGGGGAGATGAGCAGTTCTTC. This translates into CASLRARGDEQFF. The whole variable domain, filled in from reference TRBV7-6 and TRBJ2-1, reads GAGVSQSPRYKVTKRGQDVALRCDPISGHVSLYWYRQALGQGPEFLTYFNYEAQQDKSGLPNDRFSAERPEGSISTLTIQRTEQRDSAMYRCASLRARGDEQFFGPGTRLTVL.

The J gene is TRBJ2-7, the V gene TRBV7-9; 11 bases line up with TRBD2. Germline CDR1 reads SEHNR; CDR2 reads FQNEAQ (reference sequence). This CDR3 comprises 17 residues. The V and J ends lost 4 bases and 0 bases, in that order; junction bases with no gene match: 8. For the CDR3, the DNA is TGTGCCAGCAGCTCCGGGACTAGCGGACTGAGCTCCTACGAGCAGTACTTC. Translation gives CASSSGTSGLSSYEQYF.

The rearrangement joins TRBV6-6 to TRBJ2-7; the D call may be TRBD1 or TRBD2 (5 bases each). Trimming stripped 6 bases from V and 7 bases from J, with 25 bases between. CDR1 is MNHNY and CDR2 is SVGAGI in the germline V gene (reference sequence). This CDR3 has 16 residues. The CDR3 bases are TGTGCCAGCAGGTCTTTAAATTGGACACCCCGGGGAGAGCAGTACTTC. Its protein product is CASRSLNWTPRGEQYF.